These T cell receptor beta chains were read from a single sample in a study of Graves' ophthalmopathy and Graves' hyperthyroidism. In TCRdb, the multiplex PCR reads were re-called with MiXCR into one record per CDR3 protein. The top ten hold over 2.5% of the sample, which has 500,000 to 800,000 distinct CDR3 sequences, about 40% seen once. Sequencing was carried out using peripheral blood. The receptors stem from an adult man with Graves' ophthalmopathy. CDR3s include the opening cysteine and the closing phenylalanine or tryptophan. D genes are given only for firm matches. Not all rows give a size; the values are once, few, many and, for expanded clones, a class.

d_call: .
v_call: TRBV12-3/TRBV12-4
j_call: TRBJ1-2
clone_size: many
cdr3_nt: TGTGCCAGCAGTTACCGAGGGGGTTTCTATGGCTACACCTTC
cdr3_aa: CASSYRGGFYGYTF

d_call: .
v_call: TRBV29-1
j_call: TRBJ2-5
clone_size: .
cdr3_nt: TGCAGCGTTGGGGGGGTAGGGGAGACCCAGTACTTC
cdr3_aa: CSVGGVGETQYF

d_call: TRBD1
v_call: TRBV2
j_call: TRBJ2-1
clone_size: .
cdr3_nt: TGTGCCAGCGGCTACGGGACAGGCTACAATGAGCAGTTCTTC
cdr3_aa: CASGYGTGYNEQFF

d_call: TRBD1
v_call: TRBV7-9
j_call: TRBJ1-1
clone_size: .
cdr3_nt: TGTGCCAGCAGCTCCGGGACAGGGTCTACTGAAGCTTTCTTT
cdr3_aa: CASSSGTGSTEAFF

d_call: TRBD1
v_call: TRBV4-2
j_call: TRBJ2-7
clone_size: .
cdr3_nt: TGTGCCAGCAGCCAAGGCGAGGGGACAGGGAGGTACGAGCAGTACTTC
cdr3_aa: CASSQGEGTGRYEQYF

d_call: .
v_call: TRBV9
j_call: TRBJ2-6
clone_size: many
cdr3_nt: TGTGCCAGCAGCCCCGGACTGTACTCTGGGGCCAACGTCCTGACTTTC
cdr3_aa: CASSPGLYSGANVLTF

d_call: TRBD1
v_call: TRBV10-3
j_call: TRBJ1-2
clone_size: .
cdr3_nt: TGTGCCAGCAGTCCCACAGGGGGCCCGGGCTATGGCTACACCTTC
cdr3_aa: CASSPTGGPGYGYTF

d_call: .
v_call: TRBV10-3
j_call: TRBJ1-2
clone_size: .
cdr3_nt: TGTGCCATCAGTGAGTCGGCGACTCTTCCGTATGGCTACACCTTC
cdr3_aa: CAISESATLPYGYTF

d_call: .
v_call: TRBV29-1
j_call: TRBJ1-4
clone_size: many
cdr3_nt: TGCAGCGTTGTGGACGGGGGTCATGAAAAACTGTTTTTT
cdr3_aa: CSVVDGGHEKLFF

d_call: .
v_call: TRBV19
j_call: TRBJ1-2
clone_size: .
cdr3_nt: TGTGCCGCCCGAGCGGGAGCCTACGGCTATGCCTACACCTTC
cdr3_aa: CAARAGAYGYAYTF

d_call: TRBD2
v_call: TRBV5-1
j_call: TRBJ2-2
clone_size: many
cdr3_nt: TGCGCCAGCAGCTACCTAGCGGGAGCCCTCACCGGGGAGCTGTTTTTT
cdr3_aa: CASSYLAGALTGELFF

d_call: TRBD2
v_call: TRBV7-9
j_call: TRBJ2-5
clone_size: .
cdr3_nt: TGTGCCAGCCGAAGCGGGGGTGTGGCGACCCAGTACTTC
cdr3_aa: CASRSGGVATQYF

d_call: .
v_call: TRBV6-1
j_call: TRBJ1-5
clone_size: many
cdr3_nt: TGTGCCAGCAGCCTCATTGGGATGCAGCCCCAGCATTTT
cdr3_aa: CASSLIGMQPQHF

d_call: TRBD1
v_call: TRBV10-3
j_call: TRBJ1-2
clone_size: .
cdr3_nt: TGTGCCATCAGTGATCGGACAGGGGTTGCTAACAATGGCTACACCTTC
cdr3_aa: CAISDRTGVANNGYTF

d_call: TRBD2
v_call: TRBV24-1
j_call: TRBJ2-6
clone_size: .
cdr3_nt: TGTGCCACCAGTGACTCGGGACTAGCGGGAGTGGGCGGGGCCAACGTCCTGACTTTC
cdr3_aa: CATSDSGLAGVGGANVLTF

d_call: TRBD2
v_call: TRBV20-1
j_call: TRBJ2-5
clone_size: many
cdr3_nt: TGCAGTGCAGACCGGACTAGCGGGGGATCAAGGCCCCAGTACTTC
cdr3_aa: CSADRTSGGSRPQYF

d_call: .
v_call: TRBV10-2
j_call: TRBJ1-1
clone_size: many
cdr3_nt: TGCGCCAGCAGTGAGTCTGGACCGACCGGTACTAATGAAGCTTTCTTT
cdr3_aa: CASSESGPTGTNEAFF